This T cell receptor (beta chain) was sequenced in a study of identical twins. This clonotype was counted a few times. With template switching, a universal primer site was added, and the cDNA carried unique molecular identifiers. Via MiXCR, TCRdb re-called the 5' RACE reads, giving one row per CDR3 protein. The table has about 900,000 distinct CDR3 sequences, 9% to 15% seen once. These records were also assigned to another study, of yellow fever vaccine responses in identical twins.

Sequenced input: PBMCs. This sequence was found in a woman aged 18-29 years in good health.

CDR3 DNA: TGTGCCAGCAGCGGGATTCCGGGACAGGAACAGTACTTC. Amino acids: CASSGIPGQEQYF. The chain has TRBV7-6 and TRBJ2-7; the match to TRBD1 covers 8 bases. Germline V lookup: CDR1 SGHVS, CDR2 FNYEAQ. The CDR3 contains 13 residues. After removal of 5 bases from V and 10 bases from J, the junction contained 10 bases not matched to a gene.